This record looks at one T cell receptor (beta chain) sequence and its context. This clonotype has just a few counts. Its antigen is not yet known. Per-base qualities were not stored, and no clone one base away is much larger. V is pared back by 2 bases and J by 2 bases, with 5 bases lying between the germline termini. Taken from the germline V gene, the CDR1 and CDR2 loops are MNHEY and SVGAGI. The CDR3 goes from the cysteine to the phenylalanine over 13 residues. Just the 39-base CDR3 DNA is kept, in frame starting at base 1. PBMCs were isolated by Ficoll-Paque density gradient centrifugation. Sequencing relied on an Illumina NovaSeq 6000. cDNA libraries for TCRalpha and TCRbeta were prepared by 5'RACE using constant-segment primers, with sample barcodes and unique molecular identifiers added. RNA was extracted from every sample with Trizol reagent. Amplification of the libraries took two PCR steps, and the second step added a second sample barcode plus Illumina TruSeq adapters. The libraries were sequenced on an Illumina NovaSeq using 2 x 150 bp paired-end reads. On the authors' methods: The reads were demultiplexed and collapsed into UMI-guided consensus sequences using migec v1.2.7. Using mixcr v2.1.11, the UMI consensuses were aligned to TRA and TRB V and J templates and assembled into clonotypes. A clonotype was counted as expanded or contracted only when both edgeR and NoisET called the clonotype significant, with the noise models trained on biological replicates. For edgeR calls, the cutoffs were a false discovery rate-adjusted p below 0.01 and a log2 fold-change threshold of 1. PCA with hierarchical clustering of max-normalized trajectories of the 1000 most abundant clonotypes was used as exploratory dynamics analysis. The CD4 or CD8 phenotype of responding clones was assigned using the separately sequenced CD4+ and CD8+ repertoires. In TCRdb, the public reads were trimmed at Q25 with fastp and aligned with MiXCR, with productive beta chains retained. Rows matching on CDR3 protein sequence are summarized as one entry with the most common DNA and genes. The V and J calls were not made by the authors but by TCRdb's processing. In all, the sample holds some 150,000 distinct CDR3 sequences, and about a fifth of those were seen once. The top ten clonotypes cover approximately 2.4% of the sample.

The sample is drawn from a study of T-cell memory formation after mild COVID-19 (dated by TCRdb to about 2021). Describing the broader study: TCR sequence clusters from the two donors were largely donor specific. Two young, previously healthy adult volunteers made up the cohort, one male and one female. Longitudinal TCRalpha and TCRbeta repertoire sequencing tracked T-cell clones expanding and contracting after mild COVID-19 in two donors.

Results and caveats for the whole study, not just this receptor: The detection of some responding clones in pre-infection memory suggests that pre-existing cross-reactive memory T cells joined the SARS-CoV-2 response. Only a couple of mild cases were covered in the study, and larger cohorts including severe cases with pre-infection samples were considered necessary. Contracting CD4+ clones appeared mostly in the CM and EM memory subsets, whereas CD8+ clones were enriched in EMRA. Whether the second-wave clones peaking on day 37 were SARS-CoV-2 specific was not confirmed. From day 15 to 85, contracting clones showed balanced CD4/CD8 phenotypes, whereas a second wave of clones that expanded from day 15 to 37 leaned towards CD4+.

Material: PBMCs or a T cell subset sorted from them (not recorded which). The TCR comes from an adult woman who had mild COVID-19 (a few samples of this study predate the infection). The sample titles of this study are shuffled in the database, so cell type and time point are left out; the donor was told from shared clones. The chain is assembled from TRBV6-5 and TRBJ2-3; the D gene cannot be resolved reliably. DNA sequence: TGTGCCAGCAGTTACACCTTCACAGATACGCAGTATTTT. The resulting protein is CASSYTFTDTQYF.